Following are 17 T cell receptor beta chains from one sample sequenced in a study of T cells in Graves' hyperthyroidism and ophthalmopathy. RNA transcripts served as the template for amplifying TCR beta CDR3 regions. An initial round of RT-PCR targeting the TCR CDR3 relied on the HTBI primer set. TCRdb redid the calling of the multiplex PCR reads with MiXCR, one entry per CDR3 protein. Of almost 500,000 distinct CDR3 sequences in the sample, 20% to 25% were seen once. Material for sequencing was blood. The receptor source for this set is a woman aged 70-85 years with Graves' ophthalmopathy.

The CDR3 region is CASSLEGVPGQAQYF. The CDR3 nucleotides are TGCGCCAGCAGCTTGGAAGGGGTTCCGGGGCAGGCGCAGTATTTT. The genes are TRBV5-1 and TRBJ2-3, with D perhaps TRBD1 or TRBD2 (5 bases each). From germline, CDR1 is SGHRS and CDR2 YFSETQ. The CDR3 contains 15 residues. Deletions cut 0 bases from V and 10 bases from J, with 18 bases between.

The chain recombines TRBV5-1 with TRBJ2-7; D unclear. The CDR3 is 11 residues long. Germline values: CDR1 SGHRS, CDR2 YFSETQ. Deletions cut 0 bases from V and 6 bases from J, with 4 bases between. As DNA, the CDR3 is TGCGCCAGCAGCTTGGGGATCGAGCAGTACTTC. It codes for CASSLGIEQYF.

The V gene is TRBV20-1, the J gene TRBJ2-3, with 7 bases matching TRBD1. This CDR3 comprises 12 residues. V lost 6 bases, J lost 14 bases, and 14 bases stayed unmatched. CDR1 and CDR2 (germline): DFQATT, SNEGSKA (reference sequence). CDR3 DNA: TGCAGTGCCCTCGACCCACAGGGGCATCGGTATTTT. Its protein product is CSALDPQGHRYF.

This clonotype was seen at least ten times. The chain carries TRBV12-3 or TRBV12-4 and TRBJ1-2; perhaps TRBD1 as D (6 bases). This CDR3 spans 15 amino acids. V gave up 2 bases and J gave up 7 bases, with 17 bases separating them. The CDR3 here is CASSLQAVLGGGYTF. The CDR3 DNA reads TGTGCCAGCAGTTTACAGGCGGTGTTAGGGGGTGGCTACACCTTC.

This clonotype was seen ten or more times. The rearrangement uses TRBV5-1 and TRBJ1-5; D perhaps matches TRBD1 (5 bases). Per germline, CDR1 SGHRS and CDR2 YFSETQ. Deletions cut 1 base from V and 6 bases from J, with 11 bases between. This CDR3 comprises 14 residues. The CDR3 DNA reads TGCGCCAGCAGCTTGTGGGGACTGGGTCAGCCCCAGCATTTT. Protein sequence: CASSLWGLGQPQHF.

CDR3 in amino acids: CASTRGNGYTF. The CDR3 nucleotides read TGTGCCAGCACCCGCGGCAATGGCTACACCTTC. The chain recombines TRBV6-2 or TRBV6-3 with TRBJ1-2, with no clear D. The CDR3 covers 11 residues. Germline V CDR1 and CDR2: MNHEY, SVGEGT. Trimming took off 7 bases at V and 6 bases at J, with 9 bases between the two ends.

This clonotype was detected many times. The V and J genes are TRBV12-3 or TRBV12-4 and TRBJ2-1; D gene unclear. The ends were cut back, 1 base at V and 9 bases at J, with 7 bases in the middle. This CDR3 region has 12 residues. CDR3 sequence: CASSLGGGEQFF. Written as DNA, the CDR3 is TGTGCCAGCAGTTTAGGAGGCGGTGAGCAGTTCTTC.

This clonotype was recorded many times. The chain is built from TRBV2 and TRBJ1-2; possible D gene TRBD1, 5 bases. This CDR3 is built from 13 residues. V was shortened by 3 bases and J by 6 bases, with 11 bases between the two germline ends. Germline assignment: CDR1 SNHLY and CDR2 FYNNEI. The CDR3 loop is CASSEGERHGYTF. For the CDR3, the DNA is TGTGCCAGCAGTGAGGGGGAACGGCATGGCTACACCTTC.

Here the CDR3 reads CASSQVGGGSTEAFF. CDR3 DNA: TGTGCCAGCAGCCAAGTGGGAGGGGGGAGCACTGAAGCTTTCTTT. The J gene is TRBJ1-1, the V gene TRBV3-1; a possible D gene is TRBD1 (6 bases). The CDR3 is 15 residues long. Germline V gene sequence: CDR1 LGHDT, CDR2 YNNKEL (reference sequence). The V end lost 1 base, the J end lost 4 bases, and 13 bases lay between the germline ends. The variable domain in full, with the rest retrieved from reference TRBV3-1 and TRBJ1-1, is DTAVSQTPKYLVTQMGNDKSIKCEQNLGHDTMYWYKQDSKKFLKIMFSYNNKELIINETVPNRFSPKSPDKAHLNLHINSLELGDSAVYFCASSQVGGGSTEAFFGQGTRLTVV.

Only a few counts were recorded for this clonotype. The J gene is TRBJ1-2, the V gene TRBV6-1; no reliable D call. Trimming stripped 6 bases from V and 3 bases from J, with 8 bases between. CDR3 size: 12 residues. Germline values: CDR1 MNHNS, CDR2 SASEGT. CDR3 nucleotides: TGTGCCAGCAGAGGTCCAGACTATGGCTACACCTTC. It yields the protein CASRGPDYGYTF.

This chain uses TRBV12-3 or TRBV12-4 with TRBJ2-7, with a possible D match to TRBD1 (6 bases). The V end lost 6 bases, the J end lost 4 bases, and 16 bases lay between the germline ends. This CDR3 is 14 amino acids long. The CDR3 is CASRLLQGPYEQYF. CDR3 bases: TGTGCCAGCAGACTTTTACAGGGCCCGTACGAGCAGTACTTC.

This clonotype was recorded at least ten times. The chain combines TRBV2 with TRBJ2-5; possibly TRBD2 for D (6 bases). Trimming stripped 8 bases from V and 3 bases from J, with 13 bases between. This CDR3 is 13 amino acids long. The germline V gene has CDR1 SNHLY and CDR2 FYNNEI. For the CDR3, the DNA is TGTGCCAGCGCGGAGGGAGTAAAAGAGACCCAGTACTTC. This encodes CASAEGVKETQYF.

The gene calls are TRBV20-1 and TRBJ2-1; no definite D call. There are 14 residues in the CDR3. Trimming left V 0 bases short and J 6 bases short, with 12 bases between. Per the germline V gene, CDR1 is DFQATT and CDR2 is SNEGSKA (reference sequence). The CDR3 coding sequence is TGCAGTGCTAGAGATATTAAGGGTACCAATGAGCAGTTCTTC. Translated: CSARDIKGTNEQFF.

The rearrangement links TRBV20-1 to TRBJ1-5; no clear D. Per the germline V gene, CDR1 is DFQATT and CDR2 is SNEGSKA (reference sequence). This CDR3 has 15 residues. The ends were cut back, 0 bases at V and 2 bases at J, with 11 bases in the middle. The CDR3 DNA reads as TGCAGTGCTAGAGATGCCCAGGTACGCAATCAGCCCCAGCATTTT. Its protein product is CSARDAQVRNQPQHF.

The J gene is TRBJ2-5, the V gene TRBV19; TRBD2 aligns across 10 bases. V lost 7 bases and J lost 1; bases outside the gene matches: 3. The CDR3 contains 14 residues. Germline-derived CDR1 and CDR2 are LNHDA and SQIVND (reference sequence). The CDR3 is CASTTSGVQETQYF. The CDR3 DNA follows: TGTGCCAGTACCACTAGCGGGGTCCAAGAGACCCAGTACTTC.

Only a few counts were recorded for this clonotype. This chain links TRBV7-2 with TRBJ2-7; the D gene could be TRBD1 or TRBD2 (5 bases each). The CDR3 is made up of 15 amino acids. Trimming stripped 1 base from V and 3 bases from J, with 13 bases between. In germline, CDR1 is SGHTA, CDR2 FQGNSA. The CDR3 here is CASSLVGGNGYEQYF. CDR3 sequence (DNA): TGTGCCAGCAGCTTAGTTGGGGGAAATGGCTACGAGCAGTACTTC.

J is TRBJ1-1 and V is TRBV14; D is uncertain. The CDR3 is 14 amino acids. Germline V gene sequence: CDR1 SGHDN, CDR2 FVKESK. V gave up 0 bases and J gave up 3 bases, with 8 bases separating them. The CDR3 DNA is TGTGCCAGCAGCCAAGACGTGGCCTACACTGAAGCTTTCTTT. It codes for CASSQDVAYTEAFF.